This T cell receptor (beta chain) was captured in a study of persistence of HIV-infected CD4 T cells. In the study overall: A couple of participants gave one leukapheresis sample; others gave up to about 180 mL blood repeatedly. Anti-CD3/anti-CD28 stimulation activated a higher proportion of cells than antigen stimulation, with lower memory fraction.

CDR3 size: 13 residues. Germline V gene data show CDR1 as SQVTM and CDR2 as ANQGSEA. V shed 3 bases, J shed 7 bases, and the junction held 3 bases outside the gene matches. Points on this clone: Its antigen is unknown.

Cells were stimulated nonspecifically with anti-CD3/anti-CD28 magnetic beads. Responding CD4+ T cells were sorted by upregulation of both CD40 ligand and CD69. Donors had undetectable plasma HIV-1 RNA, under 50 copies/mL, for 4+ years. Stimulated PBMCs had first been depleted of CD8+ T cells. The immunoSEQ assay was version 4, run in survey mode. This table comes from immunoSEQ multiplex PCR, and its TCRdb copy is limited to in-frame clones, with some not included. The repertoire holds some 41,000 clones, with about 87% as singletons. Sample: CD4+ T cells sorted from PBMCs after roughly 17-hour stimulation, taken from a patient who received antiretroviral therapy. This receptor was taken from an adult man with HIV who was CMV-seropositive. The chain has TRBV29-1 and TRBJ2-1; TRBD2 aligns across 10 bases. CDR3 protein: CSVDSGLANEQFF. CDR3 DNA: TGCAGCGTTGATTCGGGACTAGCGAATGAGCAGTTCTTC.